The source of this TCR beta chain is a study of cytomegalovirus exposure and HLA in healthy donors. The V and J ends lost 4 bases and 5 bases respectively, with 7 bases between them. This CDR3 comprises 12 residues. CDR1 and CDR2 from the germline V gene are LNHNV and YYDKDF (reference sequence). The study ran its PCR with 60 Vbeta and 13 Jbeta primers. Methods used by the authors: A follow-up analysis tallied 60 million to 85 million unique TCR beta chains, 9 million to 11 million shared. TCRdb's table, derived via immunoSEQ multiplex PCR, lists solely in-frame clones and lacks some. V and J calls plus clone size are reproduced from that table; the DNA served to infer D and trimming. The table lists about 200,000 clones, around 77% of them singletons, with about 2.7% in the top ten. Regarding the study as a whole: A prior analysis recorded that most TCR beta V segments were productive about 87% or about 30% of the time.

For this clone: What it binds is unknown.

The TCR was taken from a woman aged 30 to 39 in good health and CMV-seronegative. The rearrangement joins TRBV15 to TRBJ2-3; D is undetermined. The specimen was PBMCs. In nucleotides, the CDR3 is TGTGCCACCAGCATCAGGCAAGATACGCAGTATTTT. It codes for CATSIRQDTQYF.